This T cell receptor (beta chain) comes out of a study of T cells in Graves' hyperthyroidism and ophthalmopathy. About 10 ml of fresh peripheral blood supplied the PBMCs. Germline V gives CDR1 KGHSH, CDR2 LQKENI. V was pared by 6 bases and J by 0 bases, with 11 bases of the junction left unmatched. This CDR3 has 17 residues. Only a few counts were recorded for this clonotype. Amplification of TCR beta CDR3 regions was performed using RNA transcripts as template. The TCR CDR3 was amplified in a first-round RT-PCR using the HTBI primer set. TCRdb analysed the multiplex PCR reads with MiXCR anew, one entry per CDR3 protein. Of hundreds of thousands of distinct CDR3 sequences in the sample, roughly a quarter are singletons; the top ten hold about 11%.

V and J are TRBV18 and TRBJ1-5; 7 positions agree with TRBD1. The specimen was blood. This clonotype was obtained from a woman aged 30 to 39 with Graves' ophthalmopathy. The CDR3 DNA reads TGTGCCAGCTCCCAAGACAGGGAAACGGCTAGCAATCAGCCCCAGCATTTT. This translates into CASSQDRETASNQPQHF.